The present T cell receptor (beta chain) was sequenced within a study of CD8+CD57+ T cells in acquired aplastic anemia. This CDR3 comprises 12 residues. The germline gives CDR1 SEHNR, CDR2 FQNEAQ (reference sequence). V lost 1 base and J 5 bases, leaving 3 bases between the germline ends. The TCR beta profiling, which covered VDJ combination and CDR3 sequence, was carried out using genomic DNA as the template. TCRdb reanalysed the reads using MiXCR and keeps one entry per CDR3 protein. This sample carries around 120,000 distinct CDR3 sequences, 40% of them seen once, and the ten largest clones take about 2.6%. Sequencing was done on patients that had shown CD8+CD57+ cell expansion by flow cytometry. Severe acquired aplastic anemia affected all patients. At blood sampling, none of the patients had yet received therapy.

This clonotype was obtained from a human donor with aplastic anemia. Material for sequencing was sorted CD4+, CD8+, or CD8+CD57+ T cells (not recorded which) from PBMCs. The chain employs TRBV7-9 and TRBJ1-5; D ambiguous. The CDR3 here is CASSLGDQPQHF. CDR3 bases: TGTGCCAGCAGCTTAGGTGATCAGCCCCAGCATTTT. The full variable domain, with the rest looked up from reference TRBV7-9 and TRBJ1-5, is DTGVSQNPRHKITKRGQNVTFRCDPISEHNRLYWYRQTLGQGPEFLTYFQNEAQLEKSRLLSDRFSAERPKGSFSTLEIQRTEQGDSAMYLCASSLGDQPQHFGDGTRLSIL.